These 10 T cell receptor beta chains share one sample of origin, sequenced in a study of regulatory T cells in long-lasting Graves disease. Regarding time point: newly diagnosed GD, antithyroid drugs for less than 3 months. The TCR library used RNA extracted from PBMCs. Arm-PCR with iRepertoire HTBI primers amplified the CDR3 regions for these TCR beta libraries. TCRdb reanalysed the multiplex PCR reads using MiXCR and keeps one entry per CDR3 protein. Of fewer than 550,000 distinct CDR3 sequences in the sample, roughly 16% were seen once. Separately, the same data were catalogued under a study of T cells in Graves' hyperthyroidism and ophthalmopathy.

This sample comprised peripheral blood mononuclear cells (PBMCs), obtained at new diagnosis, from a patient treated with antithyroid drugs. The origin of the receptors is a woman between 40 and 65 years old with Graves disease.

This clonotype was counted ten times or more. The chain carries TRBV2 and TRBJ2-5; the D is unclear. CDR3 size: 11 residues. Between the trimmed V and J ends, which lost 6 bases and 5 bases, there was a span of 7 bases. CDR1 is SNHLY and CDR2 is FYNNEI in the germline V gene. DNA for the CDR3: TGTGCCAGCAGCGAGATGGAGACCCAGTACTTC. Protein product: CASSEMETQYF.

This clonotype was seen many times. V gene TRBV7-9 combines with J gene TRBJ1-2; 8 nucleotides match TRBD1. CDR1 and CDR2 (germline): SEHNR, FQNEAQ (reference sequence). The CDR3 has 15 residues. Losses at the gene ends were 4 bases for V and 6 bases for J; bases not matched to a gene: 10. CDR3 coding DNA: TGTGCCAGCAGCTCCCGTCGGACAGGGAGAGATGGCTACACCTTC. Its translation is CASSSRRTGRDGYTF. The whole variable domain, remainder taken from reference TRBV7-9 and TRBJ1-2, is DTGVSQNPRHKITKRGQNVTFRCDPISEHNRLYWYRQTLGQGPEFLTYFQNEAQLEKSRLLSDRFSAERPKGSFSTLEIQRTEQGDSAMYLCASSSRRTGRDGYTFGSGTRLTVV.

This clonotype was seen a few times. V gene TRBV6-1 combines with J gene TRBJ1-5; 10 bases fit TRBD1. CDR1 MNHNS and CDR2 SASEGT come from the germline V gene. The CDR3 consists of 16 residues. V shed 4 bases, J shed 2 bases, and the junction held 5 bases outside the gene matches. The CDR3 sequence: CASSGPGTGGNQPQHF. The CDR3, as DNA: TGTGCCAGCAGTGGACCCGGGACAGGGGGCAATCAGCCCCAGCATTTT.

The chain uses TRBV20-1 and TRBJ1-5; 9 positions match TRBD1. J was trimmed by 4 bases and V by 6 bases; bases with no gene match: 7. The CDR3 loop spans 14 amino acids. CDR1 and CDR2 from the germline V gene are DFQATT and SNEGSKA (reference sequence). CDR3 residues: CSASTGGYNQPQHF. In DNA form, the CDR3 reads TGCAGTGCCTCGACAGGGGGGTATAATCAGCCCCAGCATTTT.

V gene TRBV6-1 combines with J gene TRBJ1-2, with D tentatively TRBD1 (6 bases). The V gene's germline CDR1 is MNHNS and CDR2 SASEGT. The V gene lost 7 bases and the J gene lost 8 bases, with 17 bases spanning the gap. The CDR3 is 13 residues long. Here the CDR3 reads CASTKSQGGGYTF. Written as DNA, the CDR3 is TGTGCCAGCACTAAGTCACAGGGTGGAGGCTACACCTTC.

This clonotype was counted only a few times. It may be a read error: a sequence one base away is much more abundant. V usage is TRBV6-2 or TRBV6-3 and J usage is TRBJ1-1, with D possibly TRBD1 on 5 matching bases. Trimming cost V 6 bases and J 3 bases, with 17 bases left between them. This CDR3 comprises 15 residues. Germline CDR1 reads MNHEY; CDR2 reads SVGEGT. For the CDR3, the DNA is TGTGCCAGCAGGATTGGGACGGTGCGGGACACTGAAGCTTTCTTT. Its translation is CASRIGTVRDTEAFF.

This clonotype was counted at least ten times. The junction shows a germline mismatch at one end, possibly a read error. The chain links TRBV15 to TRBJ1-5; D is unresolved. Per the germline V gene, CDR1 is LNHNV and CDR2 is YYDKDF (reference sequence). The CDR3 is made up of 15 amino acids. This CDR3 reads CATSGERVRNQPQHF. For the CDR3, the DNA is TGTGCCACCAGCGGAGAAAGGGTTAGAAATCAGCCCCAGCATTTT.

The sample holds many counts of this clonotype. The V gene is TRBV7-8, the J gene TRBJ2-1, with a weak D call TRBD1 (6 bases). The CDR3 is 14 residues long. Per germline, CDR1 SGHVS and CDR2 FQNEAQ. Trimming took 5 bases from V and 6 from J, leaving 14 bases between them. The CDR3 is CASSVTGYPNEQFF. For the CDR3, the DNA is TGTGCCAGCAGCGTAACAGGGTACCCCAATGAGCAGTTCTTC.

This clonotype was counted ten times or more. The chain combines TRBV12-3 or TRBV12-4 with TRBJ1-3; 7 nucleotides match TRBD1. After removal of 7 bases from V and 3 bases from J, the junction contained 3 bases not matched to a gene. This CDR3 is built from 13 residues. Here the CDR3 DNA reads TGTGCCAGCACTCGACAGGGTGGAAACACCATATATTTT. Its protein is CASTRQGGNTIYF.

In nucleotides, the CDR3 is TGTGCCAGCAGGCGTTGGGACAAAGAAGAGACCCAGTACTTC. The encoded protein is CASRRWDKEETQYF. V and J are TRBV12-3 or TRBV12-4 and TRBJ2-5; a weak D match, TRBD1 (6 bases). The ends were cut back, 6 bases at V and 3 bases at J, with 14 bases in the middle. The CDR3 has 14 amino acids.